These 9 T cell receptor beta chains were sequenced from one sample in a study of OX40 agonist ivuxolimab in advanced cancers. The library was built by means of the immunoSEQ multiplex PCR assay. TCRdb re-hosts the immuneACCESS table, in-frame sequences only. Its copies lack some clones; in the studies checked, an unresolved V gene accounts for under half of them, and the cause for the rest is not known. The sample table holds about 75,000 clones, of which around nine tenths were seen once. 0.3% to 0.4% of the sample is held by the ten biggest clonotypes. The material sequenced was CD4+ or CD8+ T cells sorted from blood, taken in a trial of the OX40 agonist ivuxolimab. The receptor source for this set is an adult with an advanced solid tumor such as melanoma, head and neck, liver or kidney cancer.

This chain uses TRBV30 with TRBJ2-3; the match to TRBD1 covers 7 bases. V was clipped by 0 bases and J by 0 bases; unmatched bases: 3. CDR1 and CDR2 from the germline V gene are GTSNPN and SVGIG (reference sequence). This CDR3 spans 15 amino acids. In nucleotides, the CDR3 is TGTGCCTGGAGTGTACGACAGGGAAGCACAGATACGCAGTATTTT. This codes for CAWSVRQGSTDTQYF.

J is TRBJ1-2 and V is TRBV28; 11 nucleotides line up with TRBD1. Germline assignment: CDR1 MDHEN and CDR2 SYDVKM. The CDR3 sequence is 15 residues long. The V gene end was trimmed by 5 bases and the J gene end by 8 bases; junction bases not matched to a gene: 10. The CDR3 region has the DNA TGTGCCAGCAGTCTTCGGACAGGGGGCTCTCGCGGCTACACCTTC. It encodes CASSLRTGGSRGYTF.

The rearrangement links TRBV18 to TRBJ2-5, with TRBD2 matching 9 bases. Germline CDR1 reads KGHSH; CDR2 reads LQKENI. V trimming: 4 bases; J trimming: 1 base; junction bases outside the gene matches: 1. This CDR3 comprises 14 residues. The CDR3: CASSRTSAQETQYF. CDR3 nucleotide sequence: TGTGCCAGCTCACGGACTAGCGCCCAAGAGACCCAGTACTTC. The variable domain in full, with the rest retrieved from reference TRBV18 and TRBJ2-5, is NAGVMQNPRHLVRRRGQEARLRCSPMKGHSHVYWYRQLPEEGLKFMVYLQKENIIDESGMPKERFSAEFPKEGPSILRIQQVVRGDSAAYFCASSRTSAQETQYFGPGTRLLVL.

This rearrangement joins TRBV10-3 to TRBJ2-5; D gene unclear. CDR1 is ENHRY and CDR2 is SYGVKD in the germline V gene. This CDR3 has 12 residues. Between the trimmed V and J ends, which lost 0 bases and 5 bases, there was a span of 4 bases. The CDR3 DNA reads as TGTGCCATCAGTGAGTCTCCGGAGACCCAGTACTTC. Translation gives CAISESPETQYF.

The CDR3 DNA reads TGTGCCAGCAGCCCGGGGCGCCCGCAGGAGGAGACCCAGTACTTC. Translation gives CASSPGRPQEETQYF. V usage is TRBV7-3 and J usage is TRBJ2-5, with D perhaps given as TRBD1 or TRBD2 (5 bases each). The V end was cut by 5 bases, the J end by 5 bases, with 18 bases between. The V gene's germline CDR1 is SGHTA and CDR2 FQGTGA. This CDR3 comprises 15 residues.

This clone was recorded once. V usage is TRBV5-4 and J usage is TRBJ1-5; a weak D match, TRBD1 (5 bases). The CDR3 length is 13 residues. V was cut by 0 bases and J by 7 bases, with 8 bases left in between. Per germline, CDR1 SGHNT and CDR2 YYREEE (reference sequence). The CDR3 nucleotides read TGTGCCAGCAGCTTGGAAGGGGAACAGCCCCAGCATTTT. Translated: CASSLEGEQPQHF.

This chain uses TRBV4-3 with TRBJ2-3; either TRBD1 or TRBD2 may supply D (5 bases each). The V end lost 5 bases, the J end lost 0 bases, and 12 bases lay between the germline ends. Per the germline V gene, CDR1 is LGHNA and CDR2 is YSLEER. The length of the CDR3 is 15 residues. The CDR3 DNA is TGCGCCAGCAGCAGGGACCCCACTAGCACAGATACGCAGTATTTT. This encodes CASSRDPTSTDTQYF.

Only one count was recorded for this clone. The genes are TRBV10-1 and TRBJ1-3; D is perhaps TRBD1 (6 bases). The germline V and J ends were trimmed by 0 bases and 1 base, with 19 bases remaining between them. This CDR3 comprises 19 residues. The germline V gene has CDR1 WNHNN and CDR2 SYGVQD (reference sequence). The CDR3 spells CASSESTLGRGESGNTIYF. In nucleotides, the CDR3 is TGCGCCAGCAGTGAGTCGACTCTGGGCAGGGGCGAGTCTGGAAACACCATATATTTT.

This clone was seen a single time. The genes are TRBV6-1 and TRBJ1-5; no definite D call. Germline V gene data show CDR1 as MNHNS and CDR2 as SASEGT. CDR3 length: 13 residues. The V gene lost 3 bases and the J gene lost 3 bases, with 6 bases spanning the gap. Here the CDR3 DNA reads TGTGCCAGCAGTGAGGGCGTCAATCAGCCCCAGCATTTT. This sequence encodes CASSEGVNQPQHF.